This TCR beta chain was found in a study of blood T cell repertoires in COVID-19. As for the study in general: Samples representing acute and convalescent COVID-19 were sourced from the United States, Italy and Spain.

CDR3 length equals 14 residues. V lost 0 bases and J 9 bases, leaving 9 bases between the germline ends. From germline, CDR1 is LGHDT and CDR2 YNNKEL (reference sequence). Researchers sorted participants into cohorts using their self-reported clinical history. Exposed enrollees encountered a COVID-19 case at some point within 2 weeks before study entry. Assay: immunoSEQ multiplex PCR; the TCRdb copy retains only in-frame clones and omits some. The sample records some 340,000 clones, 90% to 95% being singletons. The sample consisted of PBMCs or T cells enriched from blood (not recorded which). This clonotype was sampled from a woman aged 30 to 39 who had been exposed to COVID-19. This chain uses TRBV3-1 (or the pseudogene TRBV3-2) with TRBJ1-6; D not resolved. Here the CDR3 reads CASSQDLLSSPLHF. The CDR3 nucleotides are TGTGCCAGCAGCCAAGATCTTCTTAGTTCACCCCTCCACTTT.